These 30 T cell receptor beta chains share one sample of origin, sequenced in a study of vaccination effects on CD4 cells after COVID-19 (dated by TCRdb to between 2021 and 2022). These receptors have no identified antigens. In the ViraFEST assay, PBMC were stimulated with viral peptide pools, and antigen-specific CD4+ T cell clonotypes were then identified by expansion using TCR sequencing. After around 11 days of culture, CD4+ T cells were isolated with the EasySep CD4+ T cell isolation kit. Library preparation employed the immunoSEQ multiplex PCR assay. Drawn from immuneACCESS, this table holds only the in-frame rearrangements with V and J called that TCRdb kept. Clones are partly lost; checked studies trace under half to an unresolved V gene and leave the rest unexplained. This sample is represented by tens of thousands of clones; roughly 79% of them were singletons. The leading ten clones occupy roughly 2.7% of the sample.

The source was CD4+ T cells from PBMCs cultured with HCoV-229E spike peptides, collected before COVID-19 vaccination. The cell subset or site tag for this specimen amounts to: HCoV-229E spike overlapping peptide pool stimulation. All receptors come from a human donor who received a COVID-19 vaccine.

This sequence joins TRBV5-1 and TRBJ2-5; D is possibly TRBD2 (7 bases). The germline CDR1 and CDR2 sequences are SGHRS and YFSETQ. CDR3 size: 15 residues. Trimming removed 0 bases from V and 5 bases from J, with 14 bases in between. The CDR3 is CASSLEGRGGETQYF. DNA for the CDR3: TGCGCCAGCAGCTTGGAAGGCAGGGGAGGGGAGACCCAGTACTTC.

This chain links TRBV7-3 with TRBJ1-1; 10 positions match TRBD1. The J segment lost 7 bases and the V segment lost 5 bases, leaving 7 bases of the junction unmatched. Germline V CDR1 and CDR2: SGHTA, FQGTGA. This CDR3 has 14 amino acids. CDR3 sequence: CASSLGTGEGEAFF. The DNA for the CDR3 is TGTGCCAGCAGCCTCGGGACAGGGGAGGGTGAAGCTTTCTTT.

The rearrangement joins TRBV2 to TRBJ1-1; D might be TRBD1 (5 bases). V was shortened by 8 bases and J by 2 bases, with 12 bases between the two germline ends. Germline V gene lookup returns CDR1 SNHLY and CDR2 FYNNEI. The CDR3 runs 13 residues. In DNA, the CDR3 is TGTGCCAGCGGCGTCGGGGGAAACACTGAAGCTTTCTTT. Its protein is CASGVGGNTEAFF.

The rearrangement uses TRBV28 and TRBJ1-5; 9 bases fit TRBD1. V was clipped by 5 bases and J by 5 bases; unmatched bases: 4. Looked up from germline, CDR1 is MDHEN and CDR2 is SYDVKM. The CDR3 contains 14 residues. The CDR3 DNA follows: TGTGCCAGCAGTGAAAGGGACAGGGATCAGCCCCAGCATTTT. This encodes CASSERDRDQPQHF.

The chain uses TRBV2 and TRBJ1-4; D gene unclear. The CDR3 runs to 14 residues. The germline gives CDR1 SNHLY, CDR2 FYNNEI. V lost 3 bases and J 1 base, leaving 6 bases between the germline ends. The CDR3 bases are TGTGCCAGCAGTGAGCTTCGAACTAATGAAAAACTGTTTTTT. Its protein is CASSELRTNEKLFF.

The rearrangement links TRBV9 to TRBJ2-1; possibly TRBD1 or TRBD2 for D (8 bases each). The CDR3 is 15 residues long. CDR1 and CDR2 (germline): SGDLS, YYNGEE. V shed 4 bases and J shed 3 bases, with 14 bases lying between them. The CDR3 protein is CASSRGGTGYNEQFF. For the CDR3, the DNA is TGTGCCAGCAGCCGGGGGGGGACAGGCTACAATGAGCAGTTCTTC.

The chain is built from TRBV28 and TRBJ1-1; the D is unclear. Germline V gives CDR1 MDHEN, CDR2 SYDVKM. V was clipped by 5 bases and J by 6 bases, with 13 bases between them. The CDR3 has 13 amino acids. CDR3 bases: TGTGCCAGCAGTATTATTTATACAGCTGAAGCTTTCTTT. This translates into CASSIIYTAEAFF.

This clone was counted a few times. The chain combines TRBV5-1 with TRBJ1-2; D is possibly TRBD1 (5 bases). The V gene's germline CDR1 is SGHRS and CDR2 YFSETQ. The CDR3 consists of 15 residues. Trimming removed 0 bases at V and 4 bases at J, with 13 bases between. The CDR3 bases are TGCGCCAGCAGCTTGGATGGGGGATCAGGCTATGGCTACACCTTC. This translates into CASSLDGGSGYGYTF.

The genes are TRBV11-2 and TRBJ2-3; possibly TRBD2 for D (6 bases). Germline loops: CDR1 SGHAT, CDR2 FQNNGV. CDR3 length equals 17 residues. V was shortened by 6 bases and J by 2 bases, with 21 bases between the two germline ends. CDR3 residues: CASSSGLGRGSTDTQYF. CDR3 DNA: TGTGCCAGCAGTTCGGGACTCGGGCGGGGATCCACAGATACGCAGTATTTT. Looking up the rest from reference TRBV11-2 and TRBJ2-3 gives the full variable domain: EAGVAQSPRYKIIEKRQSVAFWCNPISGHATLYWYQQILGQGPKLLIQFQNNGVVDDSQLPKDRFSAERLKGVDSTLKIQPAKLEDSAVYLCASSSGLGRGSTDTQYFGPGTRLTVL.

The rearrangement links TRBV18 to TRBJ1-1; D may be TRBD1 (5 bases). V lost 5 bases, J lost 1 base, and 20 bases lay in between. CDR1 KGHSH and CDR2 LQKENI come from the germline V gene. CDR3 length: 17 residues. CDR3 protein: CASSAQGIRSGNTEAFF. The CDR3 nucleotides read TGTGCCAGCTCAGCGCAGGGAATCCGGTCGGGGAACACTGAAGCTTTCTTT.

In DNA form, the CDR3 reads TGTGCCAGCAGCCCGGCAACTAATGAAAAACTGTTTTTT. It codes for CASSPATNEKLFF. The chain links TRBV3-1 (or the pseudogene TRBV3-2) to TRBJ1-4; D is unclear. Germline CDR1 is LGHDT and CDR2 is YNNKEL (reference sequence). The CDR3 contains 13 residues. The ends were cut back, 4 bases at V and 0 bases at J, with 3 bases in the middle.

V and J are TRBV6-1 and TRBJ1-1, with D unresolved. CDR1 and CDR2 from the germline V gene are MNHNS and SASEGT. V gave up 4 bases and J gave up 0 bases, with 18 bases separating them. The CDR3 extends over 17 amino acids. The CDR3 spells CASSAETRGKMNTEAFF. CDR3 DNA sequence: TGTGCCAGCAGTGCTGAGACGCGGGGAAAGATGAACACTGAAGCTTTCTTT.

For the CDR3, the DNA is TGTGCCAGCGCCAGATCAGCAGGGGCCGTTCTAGATGAGCAGTTCTTC. Translation gives CASARSAGAVLDEQFF. The V gene is TRBV6-6, the J gene TRBJ2-1, with D possibly being TRBD1 (6 bases). Trimming shortened V by 8 bases and J by 8 bases, and 25 bases separated the two germline ends. Germline-derived CDR1 and CDR2 are MNHNY and SVGAGI (reference sequence). This CDR3 has 16 residues.

The chain couples TRBV30 to TRBJ1-5; D is perhaps TRBD1 (5 bases). The CDR3 spans 15 residues. The V gene's germline CDR1 is GTSNPN and CDR2 SVGIG (reference sequence). V was clipped by 0 bases and J by 4 bases, with 13 bases between them. The CDR3 nucleotides are TGTGCCTGGAGTGTGAGGCAGGGATTTAATCAGCCCCAGCATTTT. Its translation: CAWSVRQGFNQPQHF.

The chain carries TRBV2 and TRBJ1-6; D is unclear. V was shortened by 6 bases and J by 0 bases, with 6 bases between the two germline ends. The CDR3 is 14 amino acids. Germline V lookup: CDR1 SNHLY, CDR2 FYNNEI. The chain's CDR3 is CASRESSYNSPLHF. The CDR3 region has the DNA TGTGCCAGCAGGGAGAGCTCCTATAATTCACCCCTCCACTTT.

This chain connects TRBV18 to TRBJ1-1, with D possibly being TRBD1 (5 bases). This CDR3 region has 14 residues. Per the germline V gene, CDR1 is KGHSH and CDR2 is LQKENI. Trimming removed 2 bases at V and 4 bases at J, with 11 bases between. The CDR3 region is CASSPDSLRTEAFF. CDR3 DNA: TGTGCCAGCTCACCAGACAGTCTACGCACTGAAGCTTTCTTT.

The chain is built from TRBV12-3 or TRBV12-4 and TRBJ1-2; D is undetermined. Trimming took off 5 bases at V and 2 bases at J, with 9 bases between the two ends. The CDR3 totals 13 residues. CDR3 bases: TGTGCCAGCAGTCCATCATTAAACTATGGCTACACCTTC. Its protein is CASSPSLNYGYTF.

The J gene is TRBJ1-2, the V gene TRBV28; perhaps TRBD1 as D (5 bases). Germline lookup yields CDR1 MDHEN and CDR2 SYDVKM. V lost 3 bases, J lost 7 bases, and 15 bases lay in between. CDR3 length: 14 residues. In DNA form, the CDR3 reads TGTGCCAGCAGTTTGCCCGGGACGTCCGTTGGCTACACCTTC. Protein product: CASSLPGTSVGYTF.

The CDR3 DNA is TGCAGCGTTGAAGGATGGGGACAGGGCTACAATGAGCAGTTCTTC. Its translation: CSVEGWGQGYNEQFF. The chain recombines TRBV29-1 with TRBJ2-1; 9 bases are a match to TRBD1. The V gene's germline CDR1 is SQVTM and CDR2 ANQGSEA. V was clipped by 1 base and J by 3 bases; unmatched bases: 4. CDR3 length: 15 amino acids.

In its sample, this clone was seen a few times. The chain couples TRBV5-4 to TRBJ2-2; a weak D match, TRBD1 (5 bases). Germline CDR1 SGHNT, CDR2 YYREEE (reference sequence). V was cut by 0 bases and J by 6 bases, with 12 bases left in between. CDR3 length equals 15 residues. The CDR3 spells CASSLGKGPAGELFF. Here the CDR3 DNA reads TGTGCCAGCAGCTTGGGTAAGGGGCCCGCCGGGGAGCTGTTTTTT.

The chain combines TRBV7-3 with TRBJ2-4; 9 positions match TRBD1. In germline, CDR1 is SGHTA, CDR2 FQGTGA. This CDR3 has 16 residues. The junction had 10 bases not matched to a gene; V was cut back by 2 bases and J by 8 bases. The CDR3 loop is CASSLGVGTGSYIQYF. CDR3 bases: TGTGCCAGCAGCTTAGGAGTAGGGACAGGGTCTTACATTCAGTACTTC.

The V call is TRBV2, the J call TRBJ2-3, with D uncertain. This CDR3 comprises 14 residues. In germline, CDR1 is SNHLY, CDR2 FYNNEI. Trimming removed 8 bases at V and 0 bases at J, with 12 bases between. As DNA, the CDR3 is TGTGCCAGCTCCCGCGGATCTAGCACAGATACGCAGTATTTT. Translated, it gives CASSRGSSTDTQYF. Together with reference TRBV2 and TRBJ2-3, the CDR3 gives the full variable domain: EPEVTQTPSHQVTQMGQEVILRCVPISNHLYFYWYRQILGQKVEFLVSFYNNEISEKSEIFDDQFSVERPDGSNFTLKIRSTKLEDSAMYFCASSRGSSTDTQYFGPGTRLTVL.

The genes are TRBV5-1 and TRBJ2-5; weak D call: TRBD1 (7 bases). Per germline, CDR1 SGHRS and CDR2 YFSETQ. This CDR3 contains 16 residues. V lost 0 bases, J lost 2 bases, and 14 bases lay in between. The CDR3 DNA follows: TGCGCCAGCAGCTTGGTGGCAGGGGGGCCTCAAGAGACCCAGTACTTC. It translates to CASSLVAGGPQETQYF.

The J gene is TRBJ1-1, the V gene TRBV6-2 or TRBV6-3; D gene uncertain. The V gene lost 5 bases and the J gene lost 5 bases, with 9 bases spanning the gap. CDR3 length equals 12 residues. The germline CDR1 and CDR2 sequences are MNHEY and SVGEGT. Here the CDR3 reads CASSQAVTEAFF. The CDR3 coding sequence is TGTGCCAGCAGTCAGGCCGTGACTGAAGCTTTCTTT.

The V gene is TRBV30, the J gene TRBJ2-5; D unclear. Per the germline V gene, CDR1 is GTSNPN and CDR2 is SVGIG (reference sequence). V was cut by 1 base and J by 1 base, with 10 bases left in between. This CDR3 comprises 14 residues. The CDR3 DNA reads TGTGCCTGGAGTGCCCCGTACGGCCAAGAGACCCAGTACTTC. This sequence encodes CAWSAPYGQETQYF.

The J gene is TRBJ2-1, the V gene TRBV2; D tentatively fits TRBD1 or TRBD2 (5 bases each). V lost 7 bases, J lost 7 bases, and 8 bases lay in between. Per germline, CDR1 SNHLY and CDR2 FYNNEI. The CDR3 loop spans 11 amino acids. CDR3 bases: TGTGCCAGCATAGAGGGGAATGAGCAGTTCTTC. Amino acids: CASIEGNEQFF.

This clone has a single count. The chain has TRBV30 and TRBJ1-4; D is unclear. Germline V gene lookup returns CDR1 GTSNPN and CDR2 SVGIG (reference sequence). The CDR3 has 16 residues. Trimming cost V 3 bases and J 7 bases, with 21 bases left between them. CDR3 region: CAWSAPRASSGEKLFF. The CDR3 DNA follows: TGTGCCTGGAGCGCTCCCCGGGCCTCGTCAGGTGAAAAACTGTTTTTT.

The chain joins TRBV7-2 to TRBJ2-5, with D maybe TRBD2 (5 bases). This CDR3 has 14 amino acids. Germline CDR1 and CDR2: SGHTA and FQGNSA. Deletions cut 1 base from V and 5 bases from J, with 11 bases between. CDR3 bases: TGTGCCAGCAGCTTAGGGGTAGCGAGGGAGACCCAGTACTTC. This sequence encodes CASSLGVARETQYF.

This chain joins TRBV7-2 and TRBJ2-6, with TRBD1 matching 10 bases. The V segment lost 1 base and the J segment 0 bases; nucleotides outside the gene matches: 3. The CDR3 totals 18 residues. Germline V gene sequence: CDR1 SGHTA, CDR2 FQGNSA. The CDR3 is CASSLVGQGYSGANVLTF. Here the CDR3 DNA reads TGTGCCAGCAGCTTAGTGGGACAGGGGTACTCTGGGGCCAACGTCCTGACTTTC.

The CDR3 nucleotides are TGTGCCAGCAAGCCGGGACAGGGATCCAATCAGCCCCAGCATTTT. It translates to CASKPGQGSNQPQHF. This sequence joins TRBV6-5 and TRBJ1-5, with 9 bases matching TRBD1. The CDR3 length is 15 residues. Germline trimming cut 7 bases from V and 3 bases from J; bases unmatched to any gene: 7. CDR1 is MNHEY, CDR2 SVGAGI, per germline.